This TCR beta chain was captured by sequencing in a study of blood T cell repertoires in COVID-19. At the level of the study: Some COVID-19 samples were acute and others convalescent; all came from the United States, Italy and Spain. Nucleic acid was either cDNA or gDNA, and it came from T cells, B-cell-depleted T cells, or PBMCs.

Assignment of participants to cohorts was predicated upon participant-reported clinical history. Either two negative PCRs, clearance, or symptom resolution qualified Cohort 3 donors as recovered. The table came from immunoSEQ multiplex PCR; TCRdb's copy has only in-frame clones and leaves some out. The sample records more than 200,000 clones, approximately 86% being singletons. The ends lost 6 bases at V and 6 bases at J; junction bases unmatched: 12. This CDR3 spans 15 amino acids. Germline CDR1 ENHRY, CDR2 SYGVKD. The chain employs TRBV10-3 and TRBJ2-7; 9 positions agree with TRBD1. The receptor's source is a woman aged 45-60 years who had recovered from COVID-19. Specimen: PBMCs or T cells enriched from blood (not recorded which). CDR3 in DNA: TGTGCCATCAGAGCTACAGGGGGCTCCTGGTTCGAGCAGTACTTC. Protein sequence: CAIRATGGSWFEQYF.